This entry describes one T cell receptor (beta chain). What it binds is unknown. This sample is drawn from a study of cytomegalovirus exposure and HLA in healthy donors. Overall study context: Earlier sequencing of 150 million to 200 million T cells yielded under 120 million unique TCR beta sequences.

Trimming pared 2 bases from V and 7 bases from J, leaving 14 bases between. The CDR3 sequence is 13 residues long. Germline V CDR1 and CDR2: GTSNPN, SVGIG (reference sequence). Researchers ran the PCR with 60 Vbeta and 13 Jbeta primers. Here immunoSEQ multiplex PCR was the method, and the copy in TCRdb shows in-frame clones only, minus some. The data show 150,000 to 180,000 clones, 80% seen once. Study-wide results and limits: What a later analysis showed was that several of the most significant clusters appeared linked to common viral pathogens. Later analysis demonstrated an association between a missense DCLRE1C variant and TCR beta V- and J-gene trimming.

The chain couples TRBV30 to TRBJ2-5; TRBD1 is a possible D gene (6 bases). Sequencing input: PBMCs. This receptor was taken from a woman aged 40-49 years in good health and CMV-seropositive. CDR3 nucleotide sequence: TGTGCCTGGAGTCGCGGGCAGGGGAGGACCCAGTACTTC. This encodes CAWSRGQGRTQYF. Looking up the rest from reference TRBV30 and TRBJ2-5 gives the full variable domain: SQTIHQWPATLVQPVGSPLSLECTVEGTSNPNLYWYRQAAGRGLQLLFYSVGIGQISSEVPQNLSASRPQDRQFILSSKKLLLSDSGFYLCAWSRGQGRTQYFGPGTRLLVL.